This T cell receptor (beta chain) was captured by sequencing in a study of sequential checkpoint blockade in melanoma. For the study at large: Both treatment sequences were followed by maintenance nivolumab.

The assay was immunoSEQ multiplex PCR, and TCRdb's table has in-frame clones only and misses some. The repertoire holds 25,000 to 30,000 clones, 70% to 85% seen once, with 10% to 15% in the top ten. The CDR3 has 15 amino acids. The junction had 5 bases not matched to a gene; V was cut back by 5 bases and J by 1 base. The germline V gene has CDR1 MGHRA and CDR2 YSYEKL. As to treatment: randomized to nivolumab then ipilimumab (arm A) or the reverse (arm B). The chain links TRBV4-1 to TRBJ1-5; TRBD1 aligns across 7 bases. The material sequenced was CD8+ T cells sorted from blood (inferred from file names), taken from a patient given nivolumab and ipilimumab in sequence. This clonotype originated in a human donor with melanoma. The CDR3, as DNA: TGCGCCAGCAGCGTCCAGGGGGAAAGCAATCAGCCCCAGCATTTT. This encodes CASSVQGESNQPQHF.